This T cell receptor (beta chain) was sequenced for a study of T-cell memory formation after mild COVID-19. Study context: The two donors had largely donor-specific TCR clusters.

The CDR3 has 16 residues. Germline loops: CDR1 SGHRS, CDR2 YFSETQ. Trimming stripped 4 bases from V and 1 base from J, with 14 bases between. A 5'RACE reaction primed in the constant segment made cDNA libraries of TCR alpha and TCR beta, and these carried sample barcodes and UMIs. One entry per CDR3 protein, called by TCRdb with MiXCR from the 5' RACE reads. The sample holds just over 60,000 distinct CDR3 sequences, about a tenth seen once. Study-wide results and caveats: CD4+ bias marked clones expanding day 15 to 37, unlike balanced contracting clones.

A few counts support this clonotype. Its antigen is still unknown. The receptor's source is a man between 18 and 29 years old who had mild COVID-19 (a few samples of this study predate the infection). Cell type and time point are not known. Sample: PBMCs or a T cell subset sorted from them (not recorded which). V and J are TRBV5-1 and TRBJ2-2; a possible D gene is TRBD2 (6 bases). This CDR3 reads CASSLTVAENTGELFF. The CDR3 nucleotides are TGCGCCAGCAGCCTGACCGTAGCGGAGAACACCGGGGAGCTGTTTTTT. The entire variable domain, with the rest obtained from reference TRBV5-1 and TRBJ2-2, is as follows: KAGVTQTPRYLIKTRGQQVTLSCSPISGHRSVSWYQQTPGQGLQFLFEYFSETQRNKGNFPGRFSGRQFSNSRSEMNVSTLELGDSALYLCASSLTVAENTGELFFGEGSRLTVL.